These 27 T cell receptor beta chains were all obtained from the same sample, sequenced in a study of OX40 agonist ivuxolimab in advanced cancers. The repertoire was sequenced with immunoSEQ multiplex PCR; TCRdb's copy has only in-frame clones and lacks some. The data show tens of thousands of clones, roughly 84% seen once. Sequencing used CD4+ or CD8+ T cells sorted from blood, obtained in a trial of the OX40 agonist ivuxolimab. These receptors all come from an adult with an advanced solid tumor such as melanoma, head and neck, liver or kidney cancer.

The chain couples TRBV9 to TRBJ2-7; 10 bases agree with TRBD2. CDR3 length equals 16 residues. With 4 bases clipped from V and 6 bases from J, the junction kept 13 bases outside the gene matches. Germline CDR1 SGDLS, CDR2 YYNGEE. The CDR3: CASSPQLAGPRREQYF. CDR3 nucleotides: TGTGCCAGCAGCCCCCAACTAGCGGGGCCTCGACGCGAGCAGTACTTC.

The chain joins TRBV10-3 to TRBJ1-1; 7 bases are a match to TRBD1. CDR3 length: 14 amino acids. Trimming took 6 bases from V and 1 from J; bases not matched to a gene: 5. Germline CDR1 and CDR2: ENHRY and SYGVKD. CDR3: CAIRPDRTNTEAFF. The CDR3 DNA reads TGTGCCATCAGACCGGACAGGACGAACACTGAAGCTTTCTTT.

The V and J genes are TRBV9 and TRBJ2-3; D is uncertain. CDR3 length: 10 residues. V was clipped by 0 bases and J by 8 bases, with 1 base between them. Germline values: CDR1 SGDLS, CDR2 YYNGEE. The CDR3 region is CASSVGTQYF. For the CDR3, the DNA is TGTGCCAGCAGCGTAGGTACGCAGTATTTT.

The gene calls are TRBV30 and TRBJ1-2; D gene ambiguous. CDR3 length: 15 amino acids. Germline loops: CDR1 GTSNPN, CDR2 SVGIG (reference sequence). V lost 4 bases and J lost 2, with 17 bases in between. Written as DNA, the CDR3 is TGTGCCTGGACTAGCAGCGGAGGATCCAACTATGGCTACACCTTC. Encoded protein: CAWTSSGGSNYGYTF. The full variable domain, in which reference TRBV30 and TRBJ1-2 provide the parts outside the CDR3, is SQTIHQWPATLVQPVGSPLSLECTVEGTSNPNLYWYRQAAGRGLQLLFYSVGIGQISSEVPQNLSASRPQDRQFILSSKKLLLSDSGFYLCAWTSSGGSNYGYTFGSGTRLTVV.

This chain links TRBV7-8 with TRBJ2-1, with D tentatively TRBD1 or TRBD2 (6 bases each). The V gene lost 5 bases and the J gene lost 5 bases, with 19 bases spanning the gap. The CDR3 runs to 16 residues. Germline CDR1 reads SGHVS; CDR2 reads FQNEAQ. CDR3: CASSEGGGGPNNEQFF. CDR3 DNA sequence: TGTGCCAGCAGCGAGGGAGGAGGGGGGCCTAACAATGAGCAGTTCTTC.

The chain links TRBV4-1 to TRBJ2-2; 10 bases line up with TRBD1. With 5 bases clipped from V and 0 bases from J, the junction kept 3 bases outside the gene matches. CDR1 and CDR2 from the germline V gene are MGHRA and YSYEKL. The CDR3 sequence is 16 residues long. CDR3 DNA: TGCGCCAGCAGCAAAGGACAGGGGGCGAACACCGGGGAGCTGTTTTTT. Its protein product is CASSKGQGANTGELFF.

This chain uses TRBV9 with TRBJ2-5; weak D call: TRBD2 (7 bases). The germline V gene has CDR1 SGDLS and CDR2 YYNGEE. Trimming took off 3 bases at V and 5 bases at J, with 17 bases between the two ends. This CDR3 contains 15 residues. The CDR3 sequence is CASSASEGGRETQYF. The CDR3 region has the DNA TGTGCCAGCAGCGCCTCAGAGGGGGGGCGGGAGACCCAGTACTTC.

V usage is TRBV19 and J usage is TRBJ2-7; 11 bases match TRBD1. The CDR3 consists of 15 residues. CDR1 and CDR2 from the germline V gene are LNHDA and SQIVND (reference sequence). V lost 8 bases and J lost 3; bases outside the gene matches: 9. The CDR3 spells CASPPSGTGGYEQYF. CDR3 DNA sequence: TGTGCCAGTCCCCCCTCCGGGACAGGGGGCTACGAGCAGTACTTC.

This clone occurred a few times. The V call is TRBV6-5, the J call TRBJ2-7, with 8 bases aligning to TRBD1. The junction had 3 bases not matched to a gene; V was cut back by 4 bases and J by 1 base. CDR1 and CDR2 (germline): MNHEY, SVGAGI. The CDR3 contains 14 residues. CDR3 protein: CASSSRDRSYEQYF. CDR3 DNA sequence: TGTGCCAGCAGTTCTCGGGACAGGTCCTACGAGCAGTACTTC.

This rearrangement joins TRBV14 to TRBJ2-3, with TRBD2 matching over 12 bases. Germline loops: CDR1 SGHDN, CDR2 FVKESK. CDR3 length: 16 residues. The junction had 7 bases not matched to a gene; V was cut back by 5 bases and J by 4 bases. In nucleotides, the CDR3 is TGTGCCAGCAGCTTCGGACTAGCGGGACTCGCAGATACGCAGTATTTT. Its translation: CASSFGLAGLADTQYF.

This clone was seen only a few times. The chain combines TRBV27 with TRBJ1-2, with D possibly matching TRBD1 (5 bases). Germline CDR1 is MNHEY and CDR2 is SMNVEV (reference sequence). V lost 3 bases and J lost 6, with 8 bases in between. The CDR3 loop spans 12 amino acids. DNA for the CDR3: TGTGCCAGCAGTTTTCGAGGGGATGGCTACACCTTC. This gives the protein CASSFRGDGYTF.

This clone has just one count. V and J are TRBV28 and TRBJ2-3, with 12 bases matching TRBD2. Germline V lookup: CDR1 MDHEN, CDR2 SYDVKM. The CDR3 runs 18 residues. The V gene end was trimmed by 5 bases and the J gene end by 0 bases; junction bases not matched to a gene: 9. The CDR3 DNA sequence: TGTGCCAGCAGTCCCCGACAGGGACTAGCGGGCAGCACAGATACGCAGTATTTT. It codes for CASSPRQGLAGSTDTQYF.

This chain uses TRBV5-5 with TRBJ2-7; D not resolved. The CDR3 is 14 residues long. Trimming took 0 bases from V and 3 from J, leaving 10 bases between them. The germline gives CDR1 SGHKS, CDR2 YYEKEE (reference sequence). CDR3 protein: CASSLAPAIYEQYF. The CDR3 DNA is TGTGCCAGCAGCTTGGCGCCAGCAATCTACGAGCAGTACTTC.

J is TRBJ2-2 and V is TRBV6-6; D is tentatively TRBD1 or TRBD2 (5 bases each). Trimming took off 0 bases at V and 5 bases at J, with 10 bases between the two ends. The CDR3 is 15 amino acids. Germline CDR1 reads MNHNY; CDR2 reads SVGAGI (reference sequence). DNA of the CDR3: TGTGCCAGCAGTTACTCCGGGGCTGGGACCGGGGAGCTGTTTTTT. Its translation is CASSYSGAGTGELFF.

This chain joins TRBV13 and TRBJ1-1, with D perhaps matching TRBD1 (5 bases). This CDR3 is 15 amino acids long. CDR1 and CDR2 (germline): PRHDT, FYEKMQ (reference sequence). Between the trimmed V and J ends, which lost 5 bases and 1 base, there was a span of 14 bases. CDR3 loop: CASSAFGGKNTEAFF. CDR3 nucleotides: TGTGCCAGCAGCGCGTTCGGGGGAAAGAACACTGAAGCTTTCTTT.

Remarks on this clone: Mismatch with germline at one junction end may stem from a read error. V gene TRBV19 combines with J gene TRBJ2-3, with 9 bases aligning to TRBD2. Germline loops: CDR1 LNHDA, CDR2 SQIVND (reference sequence). The CDR3 runs to 15 residues. The CDR3: CASSSPGTSKDTQYF. CDR3 in DNA: TGTGCCAGTAGCAGCCCCGGGACTAGCAAAGATACGCAGTATTTT.

The rearrangement uses TRBV18 and TRBJ2-5, with 7 nucleotides matching TRBD2. The J call may be wrong; the DNA end is better matched by TRBJ2-7. CDR3 size: 15 residues. Germline CDR1 KGHSH, CDR2 LQKENI. In nucleotides, the CDR3 is TGTGCCAGCTCACCACCGAACGCGGGAGCTCACGAGCAGTACTTC. Protein: CASSPPNAGAHEQYF.

This chain uses TRBV6-1 with TRBJ2-1; 9 bases map to TRBD1. The V gene's germline CDR1 is MNHNS and CDR2 SASEGT. The CDR3 has 16 amino acids. Losses at the gene ends were 3 bases for V and 3 bases for J; bases not matched to a gene: 6. The CDR3 is CASSDEGTGIYNEQFF. In DNA, the CDR3 is TGTGCCAGCAGTGACGAAGGGACAGGGATCTACAATGAGCAGTTCTTC.

CDR3 nucleotide sequence: TGTGCCAGTAGTCGGACAGGGGCCTACGAGCAGTACTTC. Its translation is CASSRTGAYEQYF. V gene TRBV19 combines with J gene TRBJ2-7; TRBD1 matches at 9 bases. J lost 2 bases, V lost 5 bases, and 1 base had no gene match. The CDR3 extends over 13 amino acids. The germline V gene encodes CDR1 LNHDA and CDR2 SQIVND (reference sequence). The full variable domain, with the rest looked up from reference TRBV19 and TRBJ2-7, is DGGITQSPKYLFRKEGQNVTLSCEQNLNHDAMYWYRQDPGQGLRLIYYSQIVNDFQKGDIAEGYSVSREKKESFPLTVTSAQKNPTAFYLCASSRTGAYEQYFGPGTRLTVT.

This chain links TRBV11-3 with TRBJ2-7; the D is unclear. Germline V gene data show CDR1 as SGHNT and CDR2 as YENEEA. This CDR3 comprises 14 residues. With 1 base removed from V and 3 bases from J, the gap between germline ends came to 10 bases. For the CDR3, the DNA is TGTGCCAGCAGCTTAGTCCCTAGGCACTACGAGCAGTACTTC. Translation gives CASSLVPRHYEQYF.

The rearrangement joins TRBV4-1 to TRBJ2-1; a weak D match, TRBD2 (5 bases). Germline CDR1 and CDR2: MGHRA and YSYEKL. V was cut by 5 bases and J by 2 bases, with 7 bases left in between. The CDR3 runs to 13 residues. This CDR3 reads CASSSGAYNEQFF. In DNA, the CDR3 is TGCGCCAGCAGCTCCGGGGCCTACAATGAGCAGTTCTTC.

V and J are TRBV7-2 and TRBJ2-7, with 9 bases lining up with TRBD2. Germline lookup yields CDR1 SGHTA and CDR2 FQGNSA. This CDR3 contains 16 residues. After removal of 0 bases from V and 4 bases from J, the junction contained 7 bases not matched to a gene. The CDR3 region has the DNA TGTGCCAGCAGCTTAGCTCGTAGCGGGAGTTGGTACGAGCAGTACTTC. It translates to CASSLARSGSWYEQYF.

V gene TRBV12-5 combines with J gene TRBJ2-4; D is tentatively TRBD1 or TRBD2 (5 bases each). Germline V lookup: CDR1 LGHNT, CDR2 FRNRAP. The V end lost 6 bases, the J end lost 3 bases, and 12 bases lay between the germline ends. The CDR3 is 14 amino acids. The CDR3 DNA follows: TGTGCTAGTGGCGAGGGGTATGGCAAAAACATTCAGTACTTC. It encodes CASGEGYGKNIQYF.

The chain recombines TRBV13 with TRBJ2-7; 12 positions match TRBD2. J was trimmed by 3 bases and V by 3 bases; bases with no gene match: 3. This CDR3 comprises 15 residues. Germline lookup yields CDR1 PRHDT and CDR2 FYEKMQ (reference sequence). CDR3 in amino acids: CASSFGLAGLYEQYF. The CDR3 region has the DNA TGTGCCAGCAGCTTCGGACTAGCGGGACTCTACGAGCAGTACTTC.

J is TRBJ2-3 and V is TRBV9; TRBD2 matches 7 bases. This CDR3 is 15 amino acids long. Germline V gene sequence: CDR1 SGDLS, CDR2 YYNGEE. The V gene end was trimmed by 0 bases and the J gene end by 2 bases; junction bases not matched to a gene: 3. This CDR3 reads CASSVASGHTDTQYF. The CDR3 bases are TGTGCCAGCAGCGTAGCTAGCGGACACACAGATACGCAGTATTTT.

The chain employs TRBV28 and TRBJ1-2; the D is unclear. Germline-derived CDR1 and CDR2 are MDHEN and SYDVKM. CDR3 length equals 12 residues. V lost 6 bases, J lost 2 bases, and 7 bases lay in between. CDR3 region: CASSPTNYGYTF. CDR3 in DNA: TGTGCCAGCAGCCCCACCAACTATGGCTACACCTTC.

This chain connects TRBV18 to TRBJ1-4; no reliable D call. Germline V gene data show CDR1 as KGHSH and CDR2 as LQKENI. The CDR3 has 13 amino acids. The ends were cut back, 2 bases at V and 6 bases at J, with 7 bases in the middle. CDR3 sequence reads: CASSPIADEKLFF. The CDR3 nucleotides are TGTGCCAGCTCACCAATTGCGGATGAAAAACTGTTTTTT.